These 17 T cell receptor beta chains originate from one sample sequenced in a study of cytomegalovirus exposure and HLA in healthy donors. The study ran its PCR with 60 Vbeta and 13 Jbeta primers. Assay: immunoSEQ multiplex PCR; the TCRdb copy retains only in-frame clones and omits some. The sample contains around 110,000 clones, over 80% of which appear only once. The sequenced sample consisted of PBMCs. Source of these receptors: a man younger than 40 in good health and CMV-seropositive.

The DNA for the CDR3 is TGTGCCAGCAGTTACTCGCAGTTAGACAGTCAGTACTTC. Residues: CASSYSQLDSQYF. V usage is TRBV6-6 and J usage is TRBJ2-4, with D tentatively TRBD1 (5 bases). Germline CDR1 is MNHNY and CDR2 is SVGAGI (reference sequence). CDR3 length: 13 residues. V was cut by 0 bases and J by 12 bases, with 12 bases left in between.

This clone showed up just a few times. V usage is TRBV6-4 and J usage is TRBJ2-1; D ambiguous. The germline CDR1 and CDR2 sequences are MRHNA and SNTAGT. V lost 2 bases to trimming and J lost 0 bases, with 11 bases between them. The CDR3 totals 16 residues. The CDR3 loop is CASSDTSRSSYNEQFF. In DNA, the CDR3 is TGTGCCAGCAGTGACACCTCCCGCAGCTCCTACAATGAGCAGTTCTTC.

The CDR3, as DNA: TGTGCCAGCAGCCAACCCGACAGGGTCGCGTTATATGGCTACACCTTC. Translation gives CASSQPDRVALYGYTF. The chain links TRBV4-2 to TRBJ1-2; 7 nucleotides agree with TRBD1. Germline CDR1 LGHNA, CDR2 YNFKEQ. The junction had 11 bases not matched to a gene; V was cut back by 2 bases and J by 5 bases. This CDR3 is built from 16 residues.

The V gene is TRBV7-9, the J gene TRBJ1-4; 8 bases fit TRBD1. Trimming removed 4 bases from V and 6 bases from J; junction bases left unmatched: 4. Germline lookup yields CDR1 SEHNR and CDR2 FQNEAQ (reference sequence). The CDR3 is made up of 14 amino acids. The CDR3 spells CASSWTGRHEKLFF. The CDR3 bases are TGTGCCAGCAGCTGGACAGGGAGGCATGAAAAACTGTTTTTT.

This chain uses TRBV4-1 with TRBJ1-3; 7 bases map to TRBD1. This CDR3 spans 19 amino acids. Germline lookup yields CDR1 MGHRA and CDR2 YSYEKL. V lost 1 base, J lost 3 bases, and 15 bases stayed unmatched. In DNA, the CDR3 is TGCGCCAGCAGCCAAGCCTCGGGCGGACAGGCGATAATTGGAAACACCATATATTTT. Protein: CASSQASGGQAIIGNTIYF.

This clone occurred once. The V and J genes are TRBV9 and TRBJ2-3, with 7 positions matching TRBD1. The CDR3 sequence is 17 residues long. Germline CDR1 SGDLS, CDR2 YYNGEE. V dropped 3 bases and J dropped 1; count of bases not matched to a gene: 11. CDR3 bases: TGTGCCAGCAGCGATAGCCTGAACAGGGGAGGCACAGATACGCAGTATTTT. It encodes CASSDSLNRGGTDTQYF.

The CDR3, as DNA: TGTGCCAGCAGTGAAGTTGTCGGGGAAGGCCTGACTTTC. Amino acid sequence: CASSEVVGEGLTF. V and J are TRBV6-1 and TRBJ2-6; weak D call: TRBD2 (5 bases). The V gene's germline CDR1 is MNHNS and CDR2 SASEGT. Trimming cost V 1 base and J 15 bases, with 13 bases left between them. CDR3 length: 13 residues.

This sequence joins TRBV5-4 and TRBJ2-2, with D perhaps TRBD1 (5 bases). The V gene lost 0 bases and the J gene lost 5 bases, with 17 bases spanning the gap. CDR1 is SGHNT, CDR2 YYREEE, per germline (reference sequence). The CDR3 is 17 amino acids. The CDR3 DNA follows: TGTGCCAGCAGCTTGGCTGGGGCCGGACCCCTAACCGGGGAGCTGTTTTTT. Its protein product is CASSLAGAGPLTGELFF.

The chain employs TRBV27 and TRBJ1-6; D gene uncertain. Germline values: CDR1 MNHEY, CDR2 SMNVEV (reference sequence). Deletions cut 6 bases from V and 10 bases from J, with 13 bases between. The CDR3 runs 13 residues. The CDR3, as DNA: TGTGCCAGCAGGTGGACTGGGGAGTCACCCCTCCACTTT. It yields the protein CASRWTGESPLHF.

This chain uses TRBV6-6 with TRBJ2-2, with 8 positions matching TRBD1. V shed 10 bases, J shed 4 bases, and the junction held 5 bases outside the gene matches. CDR1 is MNHNY, CDR2 SVGAGI, per germline (reference sequence). CDR3 size: 13 residues. The chain's CDR3 is CAIRQGITGELFF. CDR3 sequence (DNA): TGTGCCATCCGACAGGGGATCACCGGGGAGCTGTTTTTT.

The CDR3 DNA reads TGTGCCAGCAGGAAACAGGCCCTTGTGGATGAGCAGTTCTTC. The encoded protein is CASRKQALVDEQFF. The V and J genes are TRBV6-6 and TRBJ2-1; possibly TRBD1 for D (5 bases). Trimming removed 6 bases at V and 8 bases at J, with 17 bases between. The CDR3 totals 14 residues. Germline V lookup: CDR1 MNHNY, CDR2 SVGAGI (reference sequence).

This clone was counted a single time. The rearrangement links TRBV4-1 to TRBJ1-6; maybe TRBD1 (5 bases). Trimming took off 0 bases at V and 7 bases at J, with 10 bases between the two ends. In germline, CDR1 is MGHRA, CDR2 YSYEKL. The CDR3 is 15 residues long. CDR3 loop: CASSQERAGNSPLHF. The CDR3 nucleotides read TGCGCCAGCAGCCAAGAACGGGCAGGGAATTCACCCCTCCACTTT.

This clone was seen a few times. The chain employs TRBV6-5 and TRBJ2-3; 7 nucleotides align to TRBD2. Germline CDR1 MNHEY, CDR2 SVGAGI. With V trimmed by 5 bases and J by 5 bases, 10 bases remained unmatched. This CDR3 spans 15 amino acids. The CDR3 here is CASSGEGIYVDTQYF. CDR3 in DNA: TGTGCCAGCAGTGGGGAGGGAATCTACGTAGATACGCAGTATTTT.

This chain links TRBV13 with TRBJ2-5; TRBD2 agrees at 10 bases. J gave up 5 bases and V 5 bases, and 5 bases lay outside the gene matches. CDR3 size: 14 residues. Germline loops: CDR1 PRHDT, CDR2 FYEKMQ (reference sequence). For the CDR3, the DNA is TGTGCCAGCAGCATTGGACTAGCGGACGAGACCCAGTACTTC. This encodes CASSIGLADETQYF.

The chain uses TRBV6-6 and TRBJ1-6; possible D gene TRBD1, 6 bases. Germline V gene sequence: CDR1 MNHNY, CDR2 SVGAGI (reference sequence). The CDR3 contains 15 residues. Trimming stripped 5 bases from V and 3 bases from J, with 11 bases between. The CDR3 region has the DNA TGTGCCAGCAGTAAACAGGGCCGCTATAATTCACCCCTCCACTTT. Translating gives CASSKQGRYNSPLHF.

In the case of this clone: The conserved final phenylalanine or tryptophan is absent from the CDR3, which likely points to a read error. V usage is TRBV15 and J usage is TRBJ2-7, with D possibly being TRBD2 (6 bases). Germline lookup yields CDR1 LNHNV and CDR2 YYDKDF (reference sequence). Trimming left V 3 bases short and J 2 bases short, with 14 bases between. The CDR3 runs 15 residues. This chain's CDR3 is CATSRRGGGTYEQYS. The CDR3 coding sequence is TGTGCCACCAGCAGGAGGGGAGGCGGTACCTACGAGCAGTACTCC.

This chain uses TRBV5-4 with TRBJ2-7; 9 bases fit TRBD2. Germline lookup yields CDR1 SGHNT and CDR2 YYREEE (reference sequence). V shed 2 bases, J shed 7 bases, and the junction held 7 bases outside the gene matches. CDR3 length: 14 residues. CDR3 protein: CASSFSLAGNEQYF. The CDR3 DNA follows: TGTGCCAGCAGCTTCTCCCTAGCGGGGAATGAGCAGTACTTC.